Listed here are 9 T cell receptor beta chains from one sample, sequenced in a study of PD-1 blockade in mismatch repair-deficient tumors. The repertoire was sequenced with immunoSEQ multiplex PCR; TCRdb's copy has only in-frame clones and lacks some. The sample lists over 20,000 clones, 83% occurring once. Sequences were derived from peripheral blood, sampled 12 weeks after starting pembrolizumab. All receptors come from an adult with mismatch repair-deficient cancer.

V usage is TRBV11-1 and J usage is TRBJ1-2, with D perhaps matching TRBD1 (6 bases). V was clipped by 5 bases and J by 6 bases, with 10 bases between them. CDR3 length equals 12 residues. In germline, CDR1 is SGHAT, CDR2 FQDESV (reference sequence). CDR3 sequence: CASSLTGDGYTF. The DNA of the CDR3 is TGTGCCAGCAGCCTGACAGGTGATGGCTACACCTTC.

The chain joins TRBV15 to TRBJ2-3, with 8 bases identical to TRBD2. Germline CDR1 LNHNV, CDR2 YYDKDF (reference sequence). V was pared by 5 bases and J by 3 bases, with 7 bases of the junction left unmatched. This CDR3 has 15 residues. DNA of the CDR3: TGTGCCACCAGCGGCCCCGGGAGGGCTACAGATACGCAGTATTTT. Translated, it gives CATSGPGRATDTQYF.

J is TRBJ2-1 and V is TRBV7-2; 11 positions agree with TRBD2. The CDR3 has 17 amino acids. The V and J ends lost 5 bases and 2 bases, in that order; junction bases with no gene match: 8. CDR1 and CDR2 (germline): SGHTA, FQGNSA. CDR3 region: CASSLMTSGITYNEQFF. The CDR3 DNA reads TGTGCCAGCAGCCTAATGACTAGCGGGATTACCTACAATGAGCAGTTCTTC.

The V gene is TRBV15, the J gene TRBJ2-7; D not resolved. The germline V gene encodes CDR1 LNHNV and CDR2 YYDKDF (reference sequence). V gave up 0 bases and J gave up 0 bases, with 3 bases separating them. This CDR3 has 13 residues. CDR3 coding DNA: TGTGCCACCAGCAGAGATAGCTCCTACGAGCAGTACTTC. It is translated as CATSRDSSYEQYF.

The V gene is TRBV5-1, the J gene TRBJ1-4; the D is unclear. CDR1 SGHRS and CDR2 YFSETQ come from the germline V gene. V lost 2 bases to trimming and J lost 0 bases, with 5 bases between them. The CDR3 extends over 14 amino acids. The CDR3 sequence is CASSFTATNEKLFF. The CDR3 DNA reads TGCGCCAGCAGCTTCACAGCAACTAATGAAAAACTGTTTTTT.

V usage is TRBV7-2 and J usage is TRBJ2-3, with TRBD2 matching 7 bases. CDR3 size: 18 residues. CDR1 and CDR2 (germline): SGHTA, FQGNSA. V shed 4 bases, J shed 5 bases, and the junction held 18 bases outside the gene matches. CDR3: CASSSPGLAGVSRDTQYF. Here the CDR3 DNA reads TGTGCCAGCAGCTCCCCCGGGCTCGCGGGAGTTTCTAGAGATACGCAGTATTTT.

The chain carries TRBV4-1 and TRBJ1-3, with a weak D call TRBD1 (6 bases). The CDR3 runs to 14 residues. CDR1 is MGHRA and CDR2 is YSYEKL in the germline V gene. Trimming cost V 2 bases and J 6 bases, with 11 bases left between them. In DNA form, the CDR3 reads TGCGCCAGCAGCCAAACAGGGTTGGAAAACACCATATATTTT. Translating it yields CASSQTGLENTIYF.

This chain uses TRBV7-8 with TRBJ2-5; D remains unclear. Germline loops: CDR1 SGHVS, CDR2 FQNEAQ. V shed 4 bases and J shed 1 base, with 7 bases lying between them. The CDR3 consists of 13 residues. The CDR3 loop reads CASSSGLQETQYF. The DNA of the CDR3 is TGTGCCAGCAGCTCGGGCCTCCAAGAGACCCAGTACTTC.

This chain joins TRBV6-1 and TRBJ2-3; 7 bases are shared with TRBD1. Germline V gives CDR1 MNHNS, CDR2 SASEGT. This CDR3 has 15 residues. V was pared by 2 bases and J by 2 bases, with 4 bases of the junction left unmatched. The chain's CDR3 is CASSERQGYTDTQYF. The CDR3 DNA sequence: TGTGCCAGCAGTGAAAGACAGGGCTACACAGATACGCAGTATTTT.